The sequence of this TCR beta chain was determined in a study of T cell changes during pregnancy in multiple sclerosis. Some clones are missing from TCRdb's copy, which holds only in-frame ones; the method was immunoSEQ multiplex PCR. The table lists about 36,000 clones, about 91% of them singletons, with approximately 0.45% in the top ten. V shed 5 bases, J shed 7 bases, and the junction held 13 bases outside the gene matches. Germline CDR1 reads SGHAT; CDR2 reads FQNNGV. The CDR3 extends over 18 amino acids. The rearrangement uses TRBV11-2 and TRBJ2-2, with 13 positions matching TRBD2. This sequence was found in a female donor with multiple sclerosis, enrolled in a pregnancy study. The sequenced sample was CD4+ T cells from peripheral blood mononuclear cells, obtained after pregnancy. The CDR3 DNA reads TGTGCCAGCAGCCTACGCCTACTAGCGGGAGGGGGTGGCGGGGAGCTGTTTTTT. Its translation is CASSLRLLAGGGGGELFF.